This is a list of T cell receptor beta chains from one sample in a study of Ad26.COV2.S vaccination and SARS-CoV-2 variants. Some clones are missing from TCRdb's copy, which holds only in-frame ones; the method was immunoSEQ multiplex PCR. The data hold some 400,000 clones, with approximately 89% observed a single time. The input for sequencing was peripheral blood, taken in a trial of Ad26.COV2.S vaccine versus placebo. The receptors stem from a person aged 18-65 years who received the Ad26.COV2.S COVID-19 vaccine or a placebo. CDR3s include the opening cysteine and the closing phenylalanine or tryptophan. Only part of the rows carry a size: once, few, many, or a class if the clone is expanded.

j_call	v_call	clone_size	cdr3_aa
TRBJ2-7	TRBV7-2	-	CASSLSGRAYEQYF
TRBJ1-4	TRBV9	-	CASSVAQDNEKLFF
TRBJ2-7	TRBV3-1/TRBV3-2	-	CASSQVDRGGYEQYF
TRBJ2-7	TRBV18	-	CASSPQGGTYEQYF
TRBJ2-2	TRBV18	few	CASSPEFGTYTGELFF
TRBJ2-7	TRBV27	-	CASRSYTAAQYEQYF
TRBJ2-3	TRBV7-3	-	CASSARTGATQYF
TRBJ2-7	TRBV28	-	CASSFTVGGSSSYEQYF
TRBJ2-7	TRBV15	-	CATSTGLAIYEQYF
TRBJ2-5	TRBV7-3	-	CASSLSFRGTQYF
TRBJ1-2	TRBV3-1/TRBV3-2	-	CASSQPGGGGPGYGYTF
TRBJ2-1	TRBV5-1	-	CASSLLEIGYNEQFF
TRBJ2-7	TRBV6-1	-	CASSEAGSSYEQYF